The 24 T cell receptor beta chains below were found in one sample sequenced in a study of identical twins. TCRdb re-analysed the 5' RACE reads in MiXCR, keeping a single row per CDR3 protein. The sample lists 280,000 or so distinct CDR3 sequences, about 8% occurring once. Another study also made use of these data, one on yellow fever vaccine responses in identical twins.

Sequenced: memory (CD45RO+) T cells sorted from blood. These receptors were collected from a woman aged 18-35 years in good health.

In its sample, this clonotype was seen a few times. The chain has TRBV10-3 and TRBJ2-7, with 9 nucleotides matching TRBD1. Unmatched junction bases numbered 5, after V lost 8 bases and J lost 3 bases. Germline V gene sequence: CDR1 ENHRY, CDR2 SYGVKD. The CDR3 runs 13 residues. In DNA form, the CDR3 reads TGTGCCATCGGGACAGGGTCTGTCTACGAGCAGTACTTC. Its translation is CAIGTGSVYEQYF.

This clonotype was picked up many times. The chain joins TRBV10-1 to TRBJ2-1; 8 positions agree with TRBD2. Germline-derived CDR1 and CDR2 are WNHNN and SYGVQD (reference sequence). CDR3 length equals 15 residues. V lost 4 bases, J lost 5 bases, and 7 bases stayed unmatched. In DNA form, the CDR3 reads TGCGCCAGCAGTGTAGGTCTAGCGGGTGACAATGAGCAGTTCTTC. Protein sequence: CASSVGLAGDNEQFF.

This clonotype showed up many times. The rearrangement uses TRBV6-4 and TRBJ2-6; D is uncertain. The CDR3 covers 16 residues. The germline V gene has CDR1 MRHNA and CDR2 SNTAGT. Trimming pared 0 bases from V and 0 bases from J, leaving 6 bases between. CDR3 DNA sequence: TGTGCCAGCAGTGACTCGAAAGGCTCTGGGGCCAACGTCCTGACTTTC. The encoded protein is CASSDSKGSGANVLTF.

The V call is TRBV15, the J call TRBJ2-3, with a weak D call TRBD1 (6 bases). This CDR3 has 16 amino acids. CDR1 and CDR2 from the germline V gene are LNHNV and YYDKDF (reference sequence). Trimming took 5 bases from V and 0 from J, leaving 15 bases between them. This chain's CDR3 is CATSPRQEPSTDTQYF. The CDR3, as DNA: TGTGCCACCAGCCCACGACAGGAGCCTAGCACAGATACGCAGTATTTT.

The rearrangement joins TRBV6-2 or TRBV6-3 to TRBJ2-2; 7 bases are a match to TRBD2. V was clipped by 1 base and J by 0 bases; unmatched bases: 2. Per germline, CDR1 MNHEY and CDR2 SVGEGT. The CDR3 sequence is 16 residues long. The CDR3: CASSYLGTTNTGELFF. CDR3 DNA: TGTGCCAGCAGTTACTTGGGGACTACGAACACCGGGGAGCTGTTTTTT.

The rearrangement joins TRBV18 to TRBJ1-5; 7 nucleotides align to TRBD1. Germline trimming cut 4 bases from V and 4 bases from J; bases unmatched to any gene: 7. CDR1 KGHSH and CDR2 LQKENI come from the germline V gene. This CDR3 region has 15 residues. Written as DNA, the CDR3 is TGTGCCAGCTCACTCAGACAGGGAGGGAATCAGCCCCAGCATTTT. Protein sequence: CASSLRQGGNQPQHF. Drawing the rest from reference TRBV18 and TRBJ1-5, the complete variable domain is NAGVMQNPRHLVRRRGQEARLRCSPMKGHSHVYWYRQLPEEGLKFMVYLQKENIIDESGMPKERFSAEFPKEGPSILRIQQVVRGDSAAYFCASSLRQGGNQPQHFGDGTRLSIL.

Ten or more counts support this clonotype. CDR3 nucleotide sequence: TGTGCCAGCAGTAGCCCCAGGGGGCTATACGAGCAGTACTTC. Amino acid sequence: CASSSPRGLYEQYF. The gene calls are TRBV12-3 or TRBV12-4 and TRBJ2-7; TRBD1 agrees at 8 bases. V was pared by 5 bases and J by 4 bases, with 7 bases of the junction left unmatched. CDR3 length: 14 residues.

In this sample, this clonotype turned up a few times. The chain uses TRBV12-3 or TRBV12-4 and TRBJ2-5; D remains unclear. The germline V and J ends were trimmed by 2 bases and 1 base, with 8 bases remaining between them. This CDR3 is 14 amino acids long. The CDR3 spells CASSLSHSQETQYF. Here the CDR3 DNA reads TGTGCCAGCAGTTTAAGTCACAGCCAAGAGACCCAGTACTTC.

The genes are TRBV18 and TRBJ2-1; D gene ambiguous. Trimming took 1 base from V and 3 from J, leaving 7 bases between them. The CDR3 sequence is 14 residues long. Germline CDR1 reads KGHSH; CDR2 reads LQKENI. The CDR3 sequence: CASSPQASYNEQFF. DNA of the CDR3: TGTGCCAGCTCACCACAGGCTAGCTACAATGAGCAGTTCTTC.

This clonotype was counted ten times or more. The chain carries TRBV10-3 and TRBJ2-2; 14 bases map to TRBD2. J gave up 5 bases and V 4 bases, and 6 bases lay outside the gene matches. CDR3 length: 17 residues. The V gene's germline CDR1 is ENHRY and CDR2 SYGVKD. The CDR3 protein is CAISATSGRAGTGELFF. In DNA, the CDR3 is TGTGCCATCAGTGCGACTAGCGGGAGGGCCGGAACCGGGGAGCTGTTTTTT.

This clonotype was detected only a few times. The gene calls are TRBV20-1 and TRBJ1-1; TRBD1 matches at 9 bases. Germline assignment: CDR1 DFQATT and CDR2 SNEGSKA (reference sequence). The CDR3 loop spans 13 amino acids. Unmatched junction bases numbered 2, after V lost 3 bases and J lost 3 bases. The CDR3 reads CSASRQGDTEAFF. The CDR3 DNA reads TGCAGTGCTAGTCGACAGGGGGACACTGAAGCTTTCTTT.

Only a few counts were recorded for this clonotype. The J gene is TRBJ1-4, the V gene TRBV6-1; D unclear. The V and J ends lost 6 bases and 4 bases respectively, with 12 bases between them. There are 14 residues in the CDR3. Germline loops: CDR1 MNHNS, CDR2 SASEGT. CDR3 bases: TGTGCCAGCAGACCCAGGCATTATAATGAAAAACTGTTTTTT. This sequence encodes CASRPRHYNEKLFF.

The rearrangement links TRBV20-1 to TRBJ2-3; 9 nucleotides agree with TRBD2. CDR3 size: 16 residues. The V segment lost 1 base and the J segment 5 bases; nucleotides outside the gene matches: 10. Germline lookup yields CDR1 DFQATT and CDR2 SNEGSKA (reference sequence). The chain's CDR3 is CSARVAVAGVQDTQYF. The CDR3 bases are TGCAGTGCTAGAGTGGCGGTAGCGGGAGTACAAGATACGCAGTATTTT.

This clonotype has just a few counts. This rearrangement joins TRBV3-1 to TRBJ1-3; no clear D gene. Germline lookup yields CDR1 LGHDT and CDR2 YNNKEL (reference sequence). The CDR3 is 14 residues long. The germline V and J ends were trimmed by 8 bases and 0 bases, with 11 bases remaining between them. The CDR3 nucleotides read TGTGCCAGCGGTAGACGGGGCTCTGGAAACACCATATATTTT. Translated: CASGRRGSGNTIYF.

This clonotype occurred many times. Here the CDR3 DNA reads TGTGCCAGCAGCTTAACGGGGGGAACCTATGGCTACACCTTC. Its translation is CASSLTGGTYGYTF. The chain employs TRBV7-9 and TRBJ1-2; maybe TRBD1 (5 bases). This CDR3 spans 14 amino acids. The V and J ends lost 2 bases and 4 bases respectively, with 11 bases between them. Per the germline V gene, CDR1 is SEHNR and CDR2 is FQNEAQ (reference sequence). Combining the CDR3 with reference TRBV7-9 and TRBJ1-2 gives the whole variable domain DTGVSQNPRHKITKRGQNVTFRCDPISEHNRLYWYRQTLGQGPEFLTYFQNEAQLEKSRLLSDRFSAERPKGSFSTLEIQRTEQGDSAMYLCASSLTGGTYGYTFGSGTRLTVV.

This clonotype was seen repeatedly, ten times or more. J is TRBJ1-2 and V is TRBV5-1; D not certain. The ends were cut back, 2 bases at V and 4 bases at J, with 6 bases in the middle. CDR1 and CDR2 from the germline V gene are SGHRS and YFSETQ. This CDR3 region has 12 residues. The CDR3 here is CASSFNSYGYTF. The CDR3 DNA sequence: TGCGCCAGCAGCTTCAACAGCTATGGCTACACCTTC.

This clonotype turned up a few times. The chain uses TRBV5-1 and TRBJ1-2; the D is unclear. With 0 bases removed from V and 2 bases from J, the gap between germline ends came to 11 bases. Germline loops: CDR1 SGHRS, CDR2 YFSETQ. This CDR3 has 15 residues. CDR3 in amino acids: CASSLESAVNYGYTF. CDR3 nucleotide sequence: TGCGCCAGCAGCTTGGAATCGGCGGTGAACTATGGCTACACCTTC.

Of note for this clonotype: One end of the junction fails to match germline, which may point to a read error. The chain combines TRBV18 with TRBJ1-2, with 8 bases fitting TRBD1. From germline, CDR1 is KGHSH and CDR2 LQKENI. The CDR3 has 12 residues. The CDR3 nucleotides are TGTGCCAGCTCACCACCTGTGGACAGGGAAGCCTTC. The encoded protein is CASSPPVDREAF.

J is TRBJ2-5 and V is TRBV6-6; D unresolved. The CDR3 extends over 12 amino acids. Deletions cut 4 bases from V and 3 bases from J, with 6 bases between. The V gene's germline CDR1 is MNHNY and CDR2 SVGAGI (reference sequence). CDR3 bases: TGTGCCAGCAGTTTCCTAAAAGAGACCCAGTACTTC. Translated, it gives CASSFLKETQYF.

This clonotype was detected only a few times. The genes are TRBV7-9 and TRBJ2-1; D perhaps matches TRBD2 (5 bases). The germline V gene has CDR1 SEHNR and CDR2 FQNEAQ (reference sequence). This CDR3 spans 14 amino acids. The V and J ends lost 5 bases and 6 bases respectively, with 14 bases between them. The CDR3: CASSPGLATNEQFF. In DNA, the CDR3 is TGTGCCAGCAGCCCAGGACTTGCTACCAATGAGCAGTTCTTC.

The V and J genes are TRBV5-4 and TRBJ1-2, with no clear D. This CDR3 is 14 amino acids long. The V end lost 0 bases, the J end lost 2 bases, and 8 bases lay between the germline ends. The germline CDR1 and CDR2 sequences are SGHNT and YYREEE (reference sequence). The CDR3 region is CASSLGADNYGYTF. The CDR3 DNA reads TGTGCCAGCAGCTTGGGGGCTGACAACTATGGCTACACCTTC.

This clonotype was picked up many times. V gene TRBV20-1 combines with J gene TRBJ2-3; D remains ambiguous. Germline V gives CDR1 DFQATT, CDR2 SNEGSKA (reference sequence). The CDR3 runs to 11 residues. V dropped 4 bases and J dropped 4 bases, with 6 bases sitting between them. The DNA for the CDR3 is TGCAGTGCTAACCATCCAGATACGCAGTATTTT. Translation gives CSANHPDTQYF.

This clonotype appeared many times. J is TRBJ1-4 and V is TRBV29-1; D is ambiguous. Germline V gene sequence: CDR1 SQVTM, CDR2 ANQGSEA. The CDR3 totals 12 residues. V was cut by 7 bases and J by 7 bases, with 13 bases left in between. This CDR3 is CSAGRESEKLFF. The CDR3 DNA sequence: TGCAGCGCCGGCCGGGAGTCTGAAAAACTGTTTTTT. The full variable domain, its missing parts supplied by reference TRBV29-1 and TRBJ1-4, is SAVISQKPSRDICQRGTSLTIQCQVDSQVTMMFWYRQQPGQSLTLIATANQGSEATYESGFVIDKFPISRPNLTFSTLTVSNMSPEDSSIYLCSAGRESEKLFFGSGTQLSVL.

This clonotype showed up just a few times. V gene TRBV2 combines with J gene TRBJ1-5; D not certain. The CDR3 has 14 amino acids. Germline lookup yields CDR1 SNHLY and CDR2 FYNNEI. V dropped 7 bases and J dropped 0 bases, with 10 bases sitting between them. CDR3: CASMRGNSNQPQHF. The CDR3 coding sequence is TGTGCCAGCATGCGGGGAAATAGCAATCAGCCCCAGCATTTT.